The rows below give T cell receptor beta chains drawn from one sample of a study of blood T cell repertoires in COVID-19. Clones were sequenced by immunoSEQ multiplex PCR, and TCRdb holds only the in-frame ones, with some missing. Of 250,000 to 300,000 clones in the sample, around four fifths were seen once. The source material was peripheral blood. Receptor source: a man in his sixties who had recovered from COVID-19. Each CDR3 is given with its conserved first and last residue. Fields, in order: D gene, J gene, V gene, CDR3 protein. D genes are given only for firm matches.

D gene: NA
J gene: TRBJ2-1
V gene: TRBV5-1
CDR3 protein: CASTLHNEQFF

D gene: NA
J gene: TRBJ2-1
V gene: TRBV12-5
CDR3 protein: CASGSPSGEQFF

D gene: NA
J gene: TRBJ2-3
V gene: TRBV5-1
CDR3 protein: CASSEGVVADTQYF

D gene: NA
J gene: TRBJ2-7
V gene: TRBV10-2
CDR3 protein: CASSDPPGGKGYEQYF

D gene: NA
J gene: TRBJ2-7
V gene: TRBV28
CDR3 protein: CASSPRVIYEQYF

D gene: NA
J gene: TRBJ2-1
V gene: TRBV2
CDR3 protein: CASSDFNEQFF

D gene: TRBD1
J gene: TRBJ1-2
V gene: TRBV18
CDR3 protein: CASSPEDRAYGYTF

D gene: NA
J gene: TRBJ2-7
V gene: TRBV21-1
CDR3 protein: CASSKVGDGSYEQYF

D gene: TRBD2
J gene: TRBJ2-7
V gene: TRBV11-2
CDR3 protein: CASSLDLGLAGFEQYF

D gene: TRBD1
J gene: TRBJ1-5
V gene: TRBV9
CDR3 protein: CASSPMGRGRRQPQHF

D gene: NA
J gene: TRBJ1-3
V gene: TRBV5-1
CDR3 protein: CASSLGSGSAGNTIYF

D gene: TRBD1
J gene: TRBJ2-7
V gene: TRBV5-1
CDR3 protein: CASSPDRGGSYEQYF

D gene: TRBD2
J gene: TRBJ2-1
V gene: TRBV6-5
CDR3 protein: CASSPLAGLYNEQFF

D gene: NA
J gene: TRBJ1-3
V gene: TRBV2
CDR3 protein: CASSLQGISAGNTIYF

D gene: NA
J gene: TRBJ2-2
V gene: TRBV14
CDR3 protein: CASSQDRRTGDGGTGELFF

D gene: NA
J gene: TRBJ1-1
V gene: TRBV5-4
CDR3 protein: CASSTGPGQNTEAFF

D gene: TRBD1
J gene: TRBJ2-3
V gene: TRBV6-1
CDR3 protein: CASSSQGGTDTQYF

D gene: NA
J gene: TRBJ1-4
V gene: TRBV28
CDR3 protein: CASSLLEKLFF

D gene: NA
J gene: TRBJ2-2
V gene: TRBV5-1
CDR3 protein: CASSLVAGARGELFF

D gene: TRBD1
J gene: TRBJ1-1
V gene: TRBV3-1/TRBV3-2
CDR3 protein: CASSQTGVRTEAFF

D gene: TRBD1
J gene: TRBJ2-7
V gene: TRBV6-2/TRBV6-3
CDR3 protein: CASSYGGQGVQWYF

D gene: NA
J gene: TRBJ2-2
V gene: TRBV28
CDR3 protein: CASRSGGSGELFF

D gene: NA
J gene: TRBJ2-7
V gene: TRBV5-1
CDR3 protein: CASSLTGSSYEQYF

D gene: NA
J gene: TRBJ2-2
V gene: TRBV20-1
CDR3 protein: CSASPVNTGELFF

D gene: NA
J gene: TRBJ2-7
V gene: TRBV5-4
CDR3 protein: CASSLAGGFSIPHF

D gene: TRBD1
J gene: TRBJ1-2
V gene: TRBV11-2
CDR3 protein: CASSLVGQGDSGYTF

D gene: NA
J gene: TRBJ1-4
V gene: TRBV19
CDR3 protein: CATKPAYGIGNEKLFF